Each of the 29 T cell receptor beta chains below was sequenced from the same sample in a study of T cells in Graves' hyperthyroidism and ophthalmopathy. RNA transcripts gave rise to amplified TCR beta CDR3 regions. HTBI primers drove first-round RT-PCR of the TCR CDR3. MiXCR, applied by TCRdb to the multiplex PCR reads, yields one record per CDR3 protein. The sample contains approximately 510,000 distinct CDR3 sequences, around 43% of which appear only once. Input material: peripheral blood or thyroid tissue (not recorded which). Receptors were obtained from an adult woman with Graves' disease, either hyperthyroidism or ophthalmopathy (not recorded which).

This chain uses TRBV5-1 with TRBJ2-7, with a weak D call TRBD2 (5 bases). V lost 0 bases and J 7 bases, leaving 17 bases between the germline ends. The CDR3 spans 15 residues. The germline V gene has CDR1 SGHRS and CDR2 YFSETQ. Here the CDR3 DNA reads TGCGCCAGCAGCTTGGCCTCTAGCCCATCCGGAGAGCAGTACTTC. Amino acid sequence: CASSLASSPSGEQYF.

The sample holds one count of this clonotype. The chain has TRBV7-9 and TRBJ1-1; TRBD1 matches 8 bases. This CDR3 has 15 residues. V dropped 4 bases and J dropped 0; count of bases not matched to a gene: 4. Germline lookup yields CDR1 SEHNR and CDR2 FQNEAQ (reference sequence). CDR3 sequence: CASSSNRGVNTEAFF. The CDR3 DNA reads as TGTGCCAGCAGCTCGAACAGGGGGGTGAACACTGAAGCTTTCTTT. Full variable domain (remainder filled in from reference TRBV7-9 and TRBJ1-1): DTGVSQNPRHKITKRGQNVTFRCDPISEHNRLYWYRQTLGQGPEFLTYFQNEAQLEKSRLLSDRFSAERPKGSFSTLEIQRTEQGDSAMYLCASSSNRGVNTEAFFGQGTRLTVV.

This clonotype came up a few times. The CDR3: CASSYSRPRYEQYF. The CDR3 nucleotides read TGTGCCAGCAGTTACTCGAGGCCTAGGTACGAGCAGTACTTC. The gene calls are TRBV12-3 or TRBV12-4 and TRBJ2-7, with unresolved D. Trimming took 4 bases from V and 4 from J, leaving 14 bases between them. The CDR3 is 14 amino acids.

The chain has TRBV24-1 and TRBJ1-5, with D perhaps TRBD1 (5 bases). Deletions cut 4 bases from V and 13 bases from J, with 19 bases between. Germline V CDR1 and CDR2: KGHDR, SFDVKD. This CDR3 comprises 14 residues. CDR3 nucleotides: TGTGCCACCAGTGAACCGACAGTAGGGAGGCCTCAGCATTTT. This translates into CATSEPTVGRPQHF.

The table lists this clonotype with many counts. The V gene is TRBV5-1, the J gene TRBJ2-5; 14 bases align to TRBD2. The CDR3 covers 17 residues. V lost 0 bases and J lost 6; bases outside the gene matches: 7. CDR1 and CDR2 from the germline V gene are SGHRS and YFSETQ. Here the CDR3 reads CASSLGGTSGSQKTQYF. The CDR3 DNA sequence: TGCGCCAGCAGCTTGGGGGGGACTAGCGGGAGTCAGAAGACCCAGTACTTC. Full variable domain (rest looked up from reference TRBV5-1 and TRBJ2-5): KAGVTQTPRYLIKTRGQQVTLSCSPISGHRSVSWYQQTPGQGLQFLFEYFSETQRNKGNFPGRFSGRQFSNSRSEMNVSTLELGDSALYLCASSLGGTSGSQKTQYFGPGTRLLVL.

The chain links TRBV7-8 to TRBJ1-5, with D possibly being TRBD1 (6 bases). CDR1 SGHVS and CDR2 FQNEAQ come from the germline V gene. The V end lost 2 bases, the J end lost 1 base, and 9 bases lay between the germline ends. CDR3 size: 15 residues. The CDR3 DNA follows: TGTGCCAGCAGCTTATCGGACAGAAGCAATCAGCCCCAGCATTTT. This codes for CASSLSDRSNQPQHF.

The rearrangement uses TRBV25-1 and TRBJ1-3; possibly TRBD1 for D (5 bases). Trimming stripped 3 bases from V and 2 bases from J, with 17 bases between. Per the germline V gene, CDR1 is MGHDK and CDR2 is SYGVNS. The CDR3 sequence is 17 residues long. This chain's CDR3 is CASSDQKPGAPGNTIYF. The DNA for the CDR3 is TGTGCCAGCAGTGACCAAAAACCCGGGGCACCTGGAAACACCATATATTTT.

The V call is TRBV9, the J call TRBJ2-7; TRBD2 might be the D (5 bases). Germline assignment: CDR1 SGDLS and CDR2 YYNGEE. The CDR3 has 14 residues. V lost 0 bases to trimming and J lost 4 bases, with 11 bases between them. The CDR3 loop reads CASSVDGSLYEQYF. The CDR3 DNA reads as TGTGCCAGCAGCGTAGATGGGAGTCTATACGAGCAGTACTTC.

This clonotype showed up many times. A clone one base away is much larger, so this may be a read error. It is likely a read error, because the conserved phenylalanine at the end of the CDR3 is missing. The chain employs TRBV9 and TRBJ1-1; weak D call: TRBD1 (6 bases). This CDR3 is 14 amino acids long. Per germline, CDR1 SGDLS and CDR2 YYNGEE. The V end was cut by 5 bases, the J end by 1 base, with 12 bases between. The CDR3 loop is CASRSHRANTEAFS. CDR3 bases: TGTGCCAGCAGAAGTCACAGGGCGAACACTGAAGCTTTCTCT.

V usage is TRBV2 and J usage is TRBJ2-7; 7 nucleotides match TRBD2. CDR3 length: 14 amino acids. The junction had 7 bases not matched to a gene; V was cut back by 5 bases and J by 3 bases. Per germline, CDR1 SNHLY and CDR2 FYNNEI. CDR3 sequence reads: CASSLAGVYYEQYF. The CDR3, as DNA: TGTGCCAGCAGTTTGGCGGGAGTGTACTACGAGCAGTACTTC.

This clonotype was counted between two and nine times. The chain employs TRBV7-9 and TRBJ1-5; no firm D call. V was shortened by 5 bases and J by 0 bases, with 11 bases between the two germline ends. CDR3 length equals 15 residues. The germline gives CDR1 SEHNR, CDR2 FQNEAQ (reference sequence). The CDR3 loop reads CASSDQTNSNQPQHF. CDR3 nucleotide sequence: TGTGCCAGCAGCGATCAAACAAATAGCAATCAGCCCCAGCATTTT.

This clonotype was detected many times. CDR3 residues: CSVEWQGYEQYF. The CDR3 nucleotides are TGCAGCGTTGAATGGCAGGGCTACGAGCAGTACTTC. The chain recombines TRBV29-1 with TRBJ2-7; D possibly corresponds to TRBD1 (5 bases). The CDR3 covers 12 residues. From germline, CDR1 is SQVTM and CDR2 ANQGSEA. The V end was cut by 2 bases, the J end by 3 bases, with 8 bases between.

There are many counts of this clonotype. The chain uses TRBV4-2 and TRBJ2-2, with TRBD1 as a possible D gene (6 bases). Trimming removed 5 bases at V and 0 bases at J, with 13 bases between. The CDR3 contains 16 residues. Per the germline V gene, CDR1 is LGHNA and CDR2 is YNFKEQ. In DNA, the CDR3 is TGTGCCAGCAGCGGAACGGGACAAACGAACACCGGGGAGCTGTTTTTT. This sequence encodes CASSGTGQTNTGELFF.

This clonotype occurred many times. The chain has TRBV7-2 and TRBJ2-5, with unresolved D. Deletions cut 7 bases from V and 4 bases from J, with 16 bases between. Germline V gene lookup returns CDR1 SGHTA and CDR2 FQGNSA. The CDR3 is made up of 14 amino acids. CDR3 sequence: CASTHRPSRETQYF. CDR3 DNA: TGTGCCAGCACCCACCGGCCTAGTAGAGAGACCCAGTACTTC.

The CDR3 spells CASNAGQGIRGYTF. The CDR3 DNA reads as TGCGCCAGTAACGCGGGACAGGGAATCCGTGGCTACACCTTC. The V gene is TRBV5-1, the J gene TRBJ1-2; 9 bases fit TRBD1. CDR3 length: 14 residues. V shed 8 bases and J 7 bases; nucleotides not matched to a gene: 12. In germline, CDR1 is SGHRS, CDR2 YFSETQ.

This clonotype was counted ten times or more. The V and J genes are TRBV11-2 and TRBJ2-7; D might be TRBD1 or TRBD2, each matching 5 bases. V gave up 5 bases and J gave up 2 bases, with 22 bases separating them. In germline, CDR1 is SGHAT, CDR2 FQNNGV. This CDR3 spans 17 amino acids. The CDR3 region is CASSRTEGTTYAYEQYF. DNA for the CDR3: TGTGCCAGCAGCCGAACCGAGGGGACCACCTACGCCTACGAGCAGTACTTC.

In its sample, this clonotype was seen a few times. A much larger clone differs by one base, so this may be a read error. The J gene is TRBJ2-7, the V gene TRBV2; D possibly matches TRBD1 or TRBD2 (5 bases each). The CDR3 length is 13 residues. CDR1 SNHLY and CDR2 FYNNEI come from the germline V gene. V was clipped by 4 bases and J by 7 bases, with 14 bases between them. The CDR3 loop is CASSGLIAGEQYF. CDR3 nucleotide sequence: TGTGCCAGCAGTGGACTAATCGCAGGGGAGCAGTACTTC.

This clonotype was seen ten or more times. The gene calls are TRBV10-3 and TRBJ1-6; D perhaps matches TRBD1 (5 bases). Germline CDR1 is ENHRY and CDR2 is SYGVKD. This CDR3 spans 13 amino acids. V shed 11 bases and J shed 8 bases, with 16 bases lying between them. CDR3 amino acids: CAFSRERDSPLHF. CDR3 DNA: TGTGCCTTCTCCAGGGAACGTGATTCACCCCTCCACTTT.

This clonotype was detected only a few times. V is TRBV28 and J is TRBJ2-5, with D perhaps matching TRBD1 (5 bases). V was clipped by 7 bases and J by 2 bases, with 14 bases between them. The germline V gene has CDR1 MDHEN and CDR2 SYDVKM. This CDR3 region has 14 residues. CDR3 sequence (DNA): TGTGCCAGCACGGACACACAAACACAAGAGACCCAGTACTTC. Encoded protein: CASTDTQTQETQYF.

This clonotype was seen only a few times. A read error may produce the germline difference seen at one junction end. The chain is built from TRBV10-3 and TRBJ1-2; 7 positions agree with TRBD1. The CDR3 sequence is 20 residues long. Germline V gene sequence: CDR1 ENHRY, CDR2 SYGVKD. In nucleotides, the CDR3 is TGTGCCAGCAGTTCCTCCGGCCAATTTCCGGGACAGAGGGCCCTCTATGGCTACACCTTC. Protein sequence: CASSSSGQFPGQRALYGYTF.

V gene TRBV29-1 combines with J gene TRBJ1-1; D possibly corresponds to TRBD1 (5 bases). The germline V gene encodes CDR1 SQVTM and CDR2 ANQGSEA. V gave up 6 bases and J gave up 5 bases, with 16 bases separating them. CDR3 length equals 13 residues. CDR3 region: CSVGPAGRTEAFF. The DNA for the CDR3 is TGCAGCGTCGGGCCGGCAGGGCGAACTGAAGCTTTCTTT.

V gene TRBV20-1 combines with J gene TRBJ1-5, with D uncertain. V lost 4 bases to trimming and J lost 5 bases, with 12 bases between them. CDR1 and CDR2 (germline): DFQATT, SNEGSKA (reference sequence). This CDR3 has 13 amino acids. In DNA, the CDR3 is TGCAGTGCTACTTACCACGGGGATCAGCCCCAGCATTTT. Protein sequence: CSATYHGDQPQHF.

Points on this clonotype: This likely comes from a read error, as the CDR3 has no conserved phenylalanine or tryptophan at its end. Because the CDR3's place on the DNA is in doubt, the DNA is left out and the CDR3 is given as listed by TCRdb. This chain links TRBV20-1 with TRBJ1-2. The germline V gene encodes CDR1 DFQATT and CDR2 SNEGSKA (reference sequence). The CDR3 region is 9 residues in length, termini included. The CDR3 here is CSAYTRYTS.

Note on this clonotype: One base away lies a much larger clone, so this may be a sequencing read error. The genes are TRBV10-3 and TRBJ1-2, with TRBD1 identical over 8 bases. This CDR3 has 17 amino acids. Losses at the gene ends were 5 bases for V and 4 bases for J; bases not matched to a gene: 15. Germline loops: CDR1 ENHRY, CDR2 SYGVKD. The CDR3 spells CAISSILGQGEIYGYTF. In DNA form, the CDR3 reads TGTGCCATCAGTTCCATCTTAGGACAGGGCGAAATCTATGGCTACACCTTC.

The gene calls are TRBV20-1 and TRBJ1-5, with unresolved D. CDR1 DFQATT and CDR2 SNEGSKA come from the germline V gene (reference sequence). With 6 bases removed from V and 6 bases from J, the gap between germline ends came to 9 bases. The CDR3 consists of 11 residues. The chain's CDR3 is CSAPVFQPQHF. The CDR3 DNA reads as TGCAGTGCCCCCGTTTTTCAGCCCCAGCATTTT.

The CDR3 spells CSIIRNPGQGTSYEQYF. The CDR3 DNA follows: TGCAGCATCATCAGGAACCCGGGACAGGGGACAAGCTACGAGCAGTACTTC. This chain connects TRBV29-1 to TRBJ2-7; 10 bases match TRBD1. The length of the CDR3 is 17 residues. With V trimmed by 8 bases and J by 3 bases, 19 bases remained unmatched. Germline V CDR1 and CDR2: SQVTM, ANQGSEA.

This clonotype has a count of ten or more. The genes are TRBV6-5 and TRBJ2-7, with D perhaps given as TRBD1 or TRBD2 (5 bases each). The CDR3 totals 14 residues. The V end was cut by 6 bases, the J end by 3 bases, with 15 bases between. CDR1 and CDR2 (germline): MNHEY, SVGAGI. The CDR3 DNA reads as TGTGCCAGCAGGGACCGGGACGGTTACTACGAGCAGTACTTC. It is translated as CASRDRDGYYEQYF.

The CDR3 region is CASSAGTVGETQYF. CDR3 DNA: TGTGCCAGCAGCGCGGGGACAGTCGGGGAGACCCAGTACTTC. The chain employs TRBV6-1 and TRBJ2-5; TRBD1 might be the D (7 bases). The germline gives CDR1 MNHNS, CDR2 SASEGT. The CDR3 is 14 residues long. Trimming pared 6 bases from V and 5 bases from J, leaving 16 bases between.

The table lists this clonotype with a count of one. A read error may produce the germline difference seen at one junction end. CDR3 amino acids: CASSFSTGGREAQYF. DNA for the CDR3: TGTGCCAGCAGCTTCTCGACAGGGGGCAGAGAGGCCCAGTACTTC. V usage is TRBV13 and J usage is TRBJ2-5, with TRBD1 matching over 10 bases. The CDR3 length is 15 residues. Looked up from germline, CDR1 is PRHDT and CDR2 is FYEKMQ (reference sequence).